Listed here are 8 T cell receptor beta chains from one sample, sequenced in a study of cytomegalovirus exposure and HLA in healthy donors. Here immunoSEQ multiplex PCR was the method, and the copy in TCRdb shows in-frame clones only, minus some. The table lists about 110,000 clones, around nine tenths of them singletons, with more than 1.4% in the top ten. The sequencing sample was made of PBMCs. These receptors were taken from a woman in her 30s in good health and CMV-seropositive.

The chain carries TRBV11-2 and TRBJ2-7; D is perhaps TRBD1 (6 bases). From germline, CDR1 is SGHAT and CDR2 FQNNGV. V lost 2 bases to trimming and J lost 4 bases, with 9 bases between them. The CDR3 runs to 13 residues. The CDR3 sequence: CASSLPGQYEQYF. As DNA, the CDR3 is TGTGCCAGCAGCTTACCCGGACAGTACGAGCAGTACTTC. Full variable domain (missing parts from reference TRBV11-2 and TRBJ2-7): EAGVAQSPRYKIIEKRQSVAFWCNPISGHATLYWYQQILGQGPKLLIQFQNNGVVDDSQLPKDRFSAERLKGVDSTLKIQPAKLEDSAVYLCASSLPGQYEQYFGPGTRLTVT.

The CDR3 sequence is CASSPGLGDNNSPLHF. The CDR3 DNA sequence: TGTGCCAGCAGCCCAGGGCTAGGGGATAATAATTCACCCCTCCACTTT. The gene calls are TRBV7-9 and TRBJ1-6, with TRBD1 as a possible D gene (5 bases). V gave up 5 bases and J gave up 5 bases, with 16 bases separating them. The germline V gene encodes CDR1 SEHNR and CDR2 FQNEAQ (reference sequence). This CDR3 is built from 16 residues. Combining the CDR3 with reference TRBV7-9 and TRBJ1-6 gives the whole variable domain DTGVSQNPRHKITKRGQNVTFRCDPISEHNRLYWYRQTLGQGPEFLTYFQNEAQLEKSRLLSDRFSAERPKGSFSTLEIQRTEQGDSAMYLCASSPGLGDNNSPLHFGNGTRLTVT.

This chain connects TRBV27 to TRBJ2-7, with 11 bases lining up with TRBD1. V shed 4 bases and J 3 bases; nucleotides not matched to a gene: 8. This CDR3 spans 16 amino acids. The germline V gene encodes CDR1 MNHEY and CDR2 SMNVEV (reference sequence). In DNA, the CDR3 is TGTGCCAGCAGTTACGCGATGGGACAGGGGGGCTACGAGCAGTACTTC. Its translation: CASSYAMGQGGYEQYF.

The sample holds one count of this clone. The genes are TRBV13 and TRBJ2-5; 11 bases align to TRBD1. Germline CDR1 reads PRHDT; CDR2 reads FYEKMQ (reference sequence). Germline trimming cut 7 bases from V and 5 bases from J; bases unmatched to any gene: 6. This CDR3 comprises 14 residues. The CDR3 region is CASTGQGAVETQYF. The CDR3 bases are TGTGCCAGCACCGGACAGGGGGCGGTTGAGACCCAGTACTTC.

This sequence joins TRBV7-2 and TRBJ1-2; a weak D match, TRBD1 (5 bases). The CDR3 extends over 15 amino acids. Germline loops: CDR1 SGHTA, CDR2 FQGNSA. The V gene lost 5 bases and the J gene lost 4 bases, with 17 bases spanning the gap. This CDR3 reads CASSTRTIDSYGYTF. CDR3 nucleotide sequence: TGTGCCAGCAGCACTCGGACAATTGACAGCTATGGCTACACCTTC.

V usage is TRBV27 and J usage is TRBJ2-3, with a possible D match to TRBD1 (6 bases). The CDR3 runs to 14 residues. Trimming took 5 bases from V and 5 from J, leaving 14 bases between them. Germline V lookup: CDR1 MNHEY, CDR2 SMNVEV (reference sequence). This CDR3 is CASSNQGSRDTQYF. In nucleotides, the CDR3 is TGTGCCAGCAGTAATCAGGGGTCCAGAGATACGCAGTATTTT.

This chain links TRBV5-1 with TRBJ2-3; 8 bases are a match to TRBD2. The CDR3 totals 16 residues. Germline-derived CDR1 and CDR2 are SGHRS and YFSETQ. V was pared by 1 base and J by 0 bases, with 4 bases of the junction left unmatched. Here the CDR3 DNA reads TGCGCCAGCAGCTTGCCTAGCGGGTCTAGCACAGATACGCAGTATTTT. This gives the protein CASSLPSGSSTDTQYF.

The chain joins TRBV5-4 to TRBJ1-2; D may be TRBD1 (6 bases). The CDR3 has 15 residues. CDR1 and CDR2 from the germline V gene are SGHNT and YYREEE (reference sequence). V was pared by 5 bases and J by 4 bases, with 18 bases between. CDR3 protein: CASRTDRLNSYGYTF. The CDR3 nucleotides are TGTGCCAGCAGAACGGACAGACTTAACAGCTATGGCTACACCTTC.